This is a list of T cell receptor beta chains from one sample in a study of T cell changes during pregnancy in multiple sclerosis. Sequenced by immunoSEQ multiplex PCR; TCRdb stores in-frame clones only, minus some. The sample gives over 55,000 clones, roughly nine tenths of which show up once; more than 9% is in the top ten. The sample consisted of peripheral blood, taken after pregnancy. The source of these receptors is a female donor in good health, enrolled as a control in a pregnancy study. Both conserved end residues are part of each CDR3. Fields, in order: V gene, D gene, J gene, clone size, CDR3 protein, CDR3 DNA. A D gene is named only where the DNA matches it firmly. Clone size is shown for a subset of rows, as once, few, many or a class of expanded clone.

v_gene: TRBV29-1
d_gene: -
j_gene: TRBJ2-5
abundance: -
CDR3aa: CSGTGDGETQYF
CDR3nt: TGCAGCGGAACGGGAGATGGGGAGACCCAGTACTTC

v_gene: TRBV19
d_gene: -
j_gene: TRBJ2-2
abundance: once
CDR3aa: CASSTNTGELFF
CDR3nt: TGTGCCAGTAGTACAAACACCGGGGAGCTGTTTTTT

v_gene: TRBV10-3
d_gene: -
j_gene: TRBJ2-5
abundance: -
CDR3aa: CAISEYTKETQYF
CDR3nt: TGTGCCATCAGTGAGTACACGAAAGAGACCCAGTACTTC

v_gene: TRBV10-1
d_gene: TRBD1
j_gene: TRBJ2-3
abundance: once
CDR3aa: CASSDRGQGPDTQYF
CDR3nt: TGCGCCAGCAGTGACCGGGGACAGGGACCAGATACGCAGTATTTT

v_gene: TRBV30
d_gene: TRBD1
j_gene: TRBJ1-2
abundance: once
CDR3aa: CAWRGHRGVLRGYTF
CDR3nt: TGTGCCTGGAGGGGACACAGGGGGGTTTTACGGGGCTACACCTTC

v_gene: TRBV30
d_gene: -
j_gene: TRBJ1-3
abundance: -
CDR3aa: CAWSPSSGNTIYF
CDR3nt: TGTGCCTGGAGCCCCTCGTCTGGAAACACCATATATTTT

v_gene: TRBV6-1
d_gene: -
j_gene: TRBJ1-5
abundance: -
CDR3aa: CASTREVNQPQHF
CDR3nt: TGTGCCAGCACACGGGAGGTCAATCAGCCCCAGCATTTT

v_gene: TRBV4-3
d_gene: -
j_gene: TRBJ2-7
abundance: -
CDR3aa: CASSQERALEQYF
CDR3nt: TGCGCCAGCAGCCAAGAACGCGCCCTCGAGCAGTACTTC

v_gene: TRBV7-9
d_gene: -
j_gene: TRBJ1-2
abundance: -
CDR3aa: CASSLNLQGGDYGYTF
CDR3nt: TGTGCCAGCAGCTTAAACCTACAAGGGGGGGACTATGGCTACACCTTC

v_gene: TRBV5-1
d_gene: -
j_gene: TRBJ1-1
abundance: -
CDR3aa: CASSLAGLTLNTEAFF
CDR3nt: TGCGCCAGCAGCTTGGCCGGATTGACTCTTAACACTGAAGCTTTCTTT

v_gene: TRBV6-5
d_gene: -
j_gene: TRBJ1-5
abundance: few
CDR3aa: CASSYLNSNQPQHF
CDR3nt: TGTGCCAGCAGTTACCTAAATAGCAATCAGCCCCAGCATTTT

v_gene: TRBV6-1
d_gene: TRBD1
j_gene: TRBJ1-2
abundance: -
CDR3aa: CASSFRQGFNYGYTF
CDR3nt: TGTGCCAGCAGTTTTCGACAGGGATTTAACTATGGCTACACCTTC

v_gene: TRBV9
d_gene: TRBD1
j_gene: TRBJ1-5
abundance: -
CDR3aa: CASSAGTGPDQPQHF
CDR3nt: TGTGCCAGCAGCGCTGGGACAGGGCCGGACCAGCCCCAGCATTTT

v_gene: TRBV28
d_gene: TRBD1
j_gene: TRBJ1-2
abundance: -
CDR3aa: CASSQTGGGYGYTF
CDR3nt: TGTGCCAGCAGTCAAACAGGGGGCGGGTATGGCTACACCTTC

v_gene: TRBV27
d_gene: -
j_gene: TRBJ1-2
abundance: -
CDR3aa: CASSSGGPGYTF
CDR3nt: TGTGCCAGCAGTTCAGGAGGGCCCGGCTACACCTTC

v_gene: TRBV10-3
d_gene: TRBD1
j_gene: TRBJ1-1
abundance: -
CDR3aa: CAIRRQGADTEAFF
CDR3nt: TGTGCCATCAGACGACAGGGGGCAGACACTGAAGCTTTCTTT

v_gene: TRBV5-4
d_gene: TRBD2
j_gene: TRBJ2-7
abundance: -
CDR3aa: CASSFLSSGRASFSYEQYF
CDR3nt: TGTGCCAGCAGCTTTCTTTCTAGCGGGAGGGCCAGCTTCTCCTACGAGCAGTACTTC

v_gene: TRBV30
d_gene: TRBD2
j_gene: TRBJ2-2
abundance: -
CDR3aa: CASSQGLAGTGELFF
CDR3nt: TGTGCCTCCAGCCAGGGACTAGCGGGCACCGGGGAGCTGTTTTTT

v_gene: TRBV5-1
d_gene: TRBD2
j_gene: TRBJ2-5
abundance: once
CDR3aa: CASSLDFLAGVGETQYF
CDR3nt: TGCGCCAGCAGCTTGGATTTCCTAGCGGGAGTTGGGGAGACCCAGTACTTC

v_gene: TRBV7-8
d_gene: -
j_gene: TRBJ2-5
abundance: -
CDR3aa: CASSLGAGLADQYQETQYF
CDR3nt: TGTGCCAGCAGCTTAGGGGCGGGTCTAGCAGATCAATACCAAGAGACCCAGTACTTC

v_gene: TRBV15
d_gene: TRBD1
j_gene: TRBJ2-5
abundance: -
CDR3aa: CATSIGQGGRQETQYF
CDR3nt: TGTGCCACCAGCATCGGACAGGGAGGAAGACAAGAGACCCAGTACTTC

v_gene: TRBV4-1
d_gene: TRBD1
j_gene: TRBJ2-1
abundance: once
CDR3aa: CASSQDGQGARNEQFF
CDR3nt: TGCGCCAGCAGCCAAGATGGACAGGGGGCCAGGAATGAGCAGTTCTTC

v_gene: TRBV7-9
d_gene: -
j_gene: TRBJ2-7
abundance: -
CDR3aa: CASSPREVAGQYF
CDR3nt: TGTGCCAGCAGCCCCCGTGAGGTCGCCGGGCAGTACTTC

v_gene: TRBV30
d_gene: -
j_gene: TRBJ1-1
abundance: -
CDR3aa: CAWSVQGTTEAFF
CDR3nt: TGTGCCTGGAGTGTTCAGGGCACCACTGAAGCTTTCTTT

v_gene: TRBV19
d_gene: -
j_gene: TRBJ2-3
abundance: -
CDR3aa: CASSIGRDTQYF
CDR3nt: TGTGCCAGTAGTATAGGGAGGGATACGCAGTATTTT

v_gene: TRBV6-4
d_gene: TRBD1
j_gene: TRBJ2-3
abundance: -
CDR3aa: CASSVDPTGAKNTQYF
CDR3nt: TGTGCCAGCAGTGTCGATCCGACAGGGGCGAAAAATACGCAGTATTTT

v_gene: TRBV29-1
d_gene: -
j_gene: TRBJ2-2
abundance: -
CDR3aa: CSVHLGRVAGELFF
CDR3nt: TGCAGCGTCCATCTCGGCAGGGTCGCCGGGGAGCTGTTTTTT

v_gene: TRBV7-7
d_gene: -
j_gene: TRBJ2-2
abundance: -
CDR3aa: CAVGLPSNTGELFF
CDR3nt: TGTGCCGTGGGGCTCCCCTCGAACACCGGGGAGCTGTTTTTT

v_gene: TRBV29-1
d_gene: TRBD1
j_gene: TRBJ1-1
abundance: -
CDR3aa: CSAGQGPTEAFF
CDR3nt: TGCAGCGCAGGACAGGGTCCGACTGAAGCTTTCTTT

v_gene: TRBV29-1
d_gene: TRBD1
j_gene: TRBJ2-5
abundance: -
CDR3aa: CSAYPTGGWETQYF
CDR3nt: TGCAGCGCCTACCCGACAGGGGGGTGGGAGACCCAGTACTTC

v_gene: TRBV6-5
d_gene: TRBD2
j_gene: TRBJ2-7
abundance: -
CDR3aa: CATQRETSYEQYF
CDR3nt: TGTGCCACCCAGCGGGAGACATCCTACGAGCAGTACTTC

v_gene: TRBV7-9
d_gene: TRBD1
j_gene: TRBJ1-1
abundance: -
CDR3aa: CASSGRTGNLGTEAFF
CDR3nt: TGTGCCAGCAGCGGAAGGACAGGGAATCTTGGCACTGAAGCTTTCTTT

v_gene: TRBV10-2
d_gene: -
j_gene: TRBJ1-5
abundance: -
CDR3aa: CASSESKRYQPQHF
CDR3nt: TGCGCCAGCAGTGAGTCCAAGCGGTATCAGCCCCAGCATTTT

v_gene: TRBV30
d_gene: TRBD2
j_gene: TRBJ2-3
abundance: -
CDR3aa: CAGGVARSTDTQYF
CDR3nt: TGTGCCGGGGGGGTAGCGCGAAGCACAGATACGCAGTATTTT

v_gene: TRBV11-2
d_gene: TRBD1
j_gene: TRBJ2-7
abundance: few
CDR3aa: CASSLTTGASYEQYF
CDR3nt: TGTGCCAGCAGCCTAACCACAGGGGCGTCCTACGAGCAGTACTTC

v_gene: TRBV10-3
d_gene: TRBD1
j_gene: TRBJ1-2
abundance: -
CDR3aa: CAIRDREIYGYTF
CDR3nt: TGTGCCATCCGGGACAGGGAGATCTATGGCTACACCTTC

v_gene: TRBV9
d_gene: TRBD1
j_gene: TRBJ2-2
abundance: -
CDR3aa: CASSVGRGPASGELFF
CDR3nt: TGTGCCAGCAGCGTAGGCAGGGGGCCTGCATCCGGGGAGCTGTTTTTT

v_gene: TRBV2
d_gene: -
j_gene: TRBJ2-5
abundance: -
CDR3aa: CASSKDRETQYF
CDR3nt: TGTGCCAGCAGTAAAGACAGGGAGACCCAGTACTTC

v_gene: TRBV18
d_gene: -
j_gene: TRBJ1-2
abundance: -
CDR3aa: CASSPPHHQQLGGYTF
CDR3nt: TGTGCCAGCTCACCACCGCATCATCAGCAGCTCGGGGGCTACACCTTC

v_gene: TRBV9
d_gene: TRBD2
j_gene: TRBJ2-3
abundance: -
CDR3aa: CASSPILRATSGGLTDTQYF
CDR3nt: TGTGCCAGCAGCCCGATTCTCAGGGCGACTAGCGGGGGGCTCACAGATACGCAGTATTTT

v_gene: TRBV5-4
d_gene: TRBD2
j_gene: TRBJ2-1
abundance: -
CDR3aa: CASSTGGSSYNEQFF
CDR3nt: TGTGCCAGCAGCACCGGGGGGAGCTCCTACAATGAGCAGTTCTTC

v_gene: TRBV6-5
d_gene: TRBD1
j_gene: TRBJ2-1
abundance: -
CDR3aa: CASRAGTGGPNEQFF
CDR3nt: TGTGCCAGCAGAGCGGGGACAGGGGGGCCCAATGAGCAGTTCTTC

v_gene: TRBV6-1
d_gene: -
j_gene: TRBJ2-7
abundance: -
CDR3aa: CASSEPDNYEQYF
CDR3nt: TGTGCCAGCAGTGAACCAGACAACTACGAGCAGTACTTC

v_gene: TRBV5-6
d_gene: -
j_gene: TRBJ1-1
abundance: -
CDR3aa: CASSLEVGGLPEAFF
CDR3nt: TGTGCCAGCAGCTTGGAGGTAGGTGGACTACCTGAAGCTTTCTTT

v_gene: TRBV5-1
d_gene: -
j_gene: TRBJ1-3
abundance: once
CDR3aa: CASSPGGVLYTGNTIYF
CDR3nt: TGCGCCAGCAGCCCCGGGGGGGTACTCTACACTGGAAACACCATATATTTT